These T cell receptor beta chains were read from a single sample in a study of T cell repertoires in ileal Crohn's disease. Assay used: immunoSEQ multiplex PCR; TCRdb lists only in-frame clones, some missing. Here the sample spans about 10,000 clones, around 80% being singletons. The source material was ileal tissue. The receptors here all came from an adult with Crohn's disease. Both conserved end residues are part of each CDR3. D genes are given only for firm matches. Clone size appears in some rows only: once, few, many, or a class for an expanded clone.

clone size | D gene | J gene | V gene | CDR3 DNA | CDR3 protein
. | . | TRBJ2-2 | TRBV7-9 | TGTGCCAGCAGCTCCCTGTCCGGGGAGCTGTTTTTT | CASSSLSGELFF
few | TRBD2 | TRBJ2-1 | TRBV6-1 | TGTGCCAGCAGTTCTAGCGGGGGGACATACAGTGAGCAGTTCTTC | CASSSSGGTYSEQFF
. | TRBD1 | TRBJ2-2 | TRBV5-1 | TGCGCCAGCAGCTCACCACAGGGGGCCTACGGGGAGCTGTTTTTT | CASSSPQGAYGELFF
. | TRBD1 | TRBJ1-1 | TRBV29-1 | TGCAGCGTCACAACAGGGGCAGCGGGCACTGAAGCTTTCTTT | CSVTTGAAGTEAFF
few | TRBD2 | TRBJ2-7 | TRBV5-1 | TGCGCCAGCAGCTCCGCCGGGGGGTACGAGCAGTACTTC | CASSSAGGYEQYF
. | TRBD1 | TRBJ2-2 | TRBV19 | TGTGCCAGTAGGGGAACAGGGGTCTCCGGGGAGCTGTTTTTT | CASRGTGVSGELFF
. | TRBD2 | TRBJ2-1 | TRBV9 | TGTGCCAGCAGCTTTGTCCCGGGGGGGCTCGACAATGAGCAGTTCTTC | CASSFVPGGLDNEQFF
. | TRBD2 | TRBJ2-1 | TRBV5-4 | TGTGCCAGCAACCGCGGGGGGGATCCCTACAATGAGCAGTTCTTC | CASNRGGDPYNEQFF
once | . | TRBJ1-1 | TRBV5-6 | TGTGCCAGCAGCTTGCAGGGCGGGAACACTGAAGCTTTCTTT | CASSLQGGNTEAFF
. | . | TRBJ1-4 | TRBV7-9 | TGTGCCAGCAGCTTAGCCACGCTCGGGGGAAAACTGTTTTTT | CASSLATLGGKLFF
. | . | TRBJ2-7 | TRBV6-5 | TGTGCCAGCAGGGGGTGGGGGGAAAACGAGCAGTACTTC | CASRGWGENEQYF
. | . | TRBJ1-2 | TRBV25-1 | TGTGCCAGCAGTGAAGAGACACCCTATGGCTACACCTTC | CASSEETPYGYTF
. | . | TRBJ1-1 | TRBV5-1 | TGCGCCAGCAGTGCAGGCGTAAACACTGAAGCTTTCTTT | CASSAGVNTEAFF
. | TRBD1 | TRBJ1-1 | TRBV19 | TGTGCCTGCTCCCGGGACAGCAACACTGAAGCTTTCTTT | CACSRDSNTEAFF